The clone carrying this T cell receptor (beta chain) came up once. The record originates from a study of T cell changes during pregnancy in multiple sclerosis. The CDR3 totals 15 residues. Per the germline V gene, CDR1 is MRHNA and CDR2 is SNTAGT. V was cut by 5 bases and J by 1 base, with 11 bases left in between. Assay: immunoSEQ multiplex PCR; the TCRdb copy retains only in-frame clones and omits some. The table has 75,000 to 95,000 clones, 94% seen once; the top ten hold 0.13% to 0.15%. The input for sequencing was CD4+ T cells from peripheral blood mononuclear cells, taken after pregnancy. The receptor was isolated from a female donor with multiple sclerosis, enrolled in a pregnancy study. The gene calls are TRBV6-4 and TRBJ2-2; the D gene is possibly TRBD2 (5 bases). CDR3 DNA sequence: TGTGCCAGCAGTCCCACTAGTATGAACACCGGGGAGCTGTTTTTT. Translated, it gives CASSPTSMNTGELFF.